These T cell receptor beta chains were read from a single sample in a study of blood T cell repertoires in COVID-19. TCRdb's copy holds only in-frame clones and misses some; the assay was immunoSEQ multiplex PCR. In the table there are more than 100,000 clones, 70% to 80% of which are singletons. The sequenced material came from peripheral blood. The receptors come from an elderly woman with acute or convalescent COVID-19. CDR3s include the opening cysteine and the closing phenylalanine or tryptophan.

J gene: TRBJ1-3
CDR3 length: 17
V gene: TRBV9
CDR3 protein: CASSPFGQDPSGNTIYF

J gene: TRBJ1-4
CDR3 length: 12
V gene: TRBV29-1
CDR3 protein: CSAGQTNEKLFF

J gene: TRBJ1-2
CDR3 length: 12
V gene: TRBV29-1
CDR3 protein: CSVGTRDLGYTF

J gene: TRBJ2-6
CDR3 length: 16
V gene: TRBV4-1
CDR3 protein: CASSQVPGAGANVLTF

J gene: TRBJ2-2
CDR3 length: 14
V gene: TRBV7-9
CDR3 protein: CASSRGGLTGELFF

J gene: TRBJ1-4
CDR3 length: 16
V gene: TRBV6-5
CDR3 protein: CASSSFRTGLNEKLFF

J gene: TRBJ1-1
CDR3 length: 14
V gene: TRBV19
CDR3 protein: CASTAIQVNTEAFF

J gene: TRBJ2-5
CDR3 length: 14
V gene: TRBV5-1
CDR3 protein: CASSLDRAQETQYF

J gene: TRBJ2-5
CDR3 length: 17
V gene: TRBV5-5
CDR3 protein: CASSQGLAGGRYETQYF

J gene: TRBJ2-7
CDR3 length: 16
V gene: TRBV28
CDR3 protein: CASSLFAQAISYEQYF

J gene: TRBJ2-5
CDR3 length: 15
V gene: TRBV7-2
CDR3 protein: CASSLNRAGRETQYF

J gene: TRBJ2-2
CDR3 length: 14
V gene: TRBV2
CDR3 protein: CASIRQGVTGELFF

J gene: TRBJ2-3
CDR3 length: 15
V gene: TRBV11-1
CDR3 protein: CASSPQVSGTDTQYF

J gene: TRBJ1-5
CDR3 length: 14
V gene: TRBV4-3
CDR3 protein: CASSQDYDRQPQHF

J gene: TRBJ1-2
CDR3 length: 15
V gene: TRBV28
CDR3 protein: CASRSGTGGAEDYTF

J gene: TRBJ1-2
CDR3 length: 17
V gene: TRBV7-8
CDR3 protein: CASSSGLGASLVTGYTF

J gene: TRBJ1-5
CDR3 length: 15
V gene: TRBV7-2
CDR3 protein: CASSLGQGIGQPQHF

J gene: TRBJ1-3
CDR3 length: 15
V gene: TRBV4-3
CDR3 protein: CASSQEAASGNTIYF

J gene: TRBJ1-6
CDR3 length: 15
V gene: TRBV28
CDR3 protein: CASSSLDRDNSPLHF

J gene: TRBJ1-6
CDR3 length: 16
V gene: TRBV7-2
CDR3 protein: CASSFTGGLYNSPLHF

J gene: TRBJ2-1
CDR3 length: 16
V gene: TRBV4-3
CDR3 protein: CASSQVIGLAGSEQFF

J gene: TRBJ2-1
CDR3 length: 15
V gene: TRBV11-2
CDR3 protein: CASSQPVTSYNEQFF

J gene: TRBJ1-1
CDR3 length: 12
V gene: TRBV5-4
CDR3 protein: CASSLDTTEAFF

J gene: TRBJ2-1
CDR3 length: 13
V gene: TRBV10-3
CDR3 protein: CATSGTGIGEQFF

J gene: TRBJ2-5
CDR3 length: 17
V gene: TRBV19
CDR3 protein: CASSPGGGQGHQETQYF